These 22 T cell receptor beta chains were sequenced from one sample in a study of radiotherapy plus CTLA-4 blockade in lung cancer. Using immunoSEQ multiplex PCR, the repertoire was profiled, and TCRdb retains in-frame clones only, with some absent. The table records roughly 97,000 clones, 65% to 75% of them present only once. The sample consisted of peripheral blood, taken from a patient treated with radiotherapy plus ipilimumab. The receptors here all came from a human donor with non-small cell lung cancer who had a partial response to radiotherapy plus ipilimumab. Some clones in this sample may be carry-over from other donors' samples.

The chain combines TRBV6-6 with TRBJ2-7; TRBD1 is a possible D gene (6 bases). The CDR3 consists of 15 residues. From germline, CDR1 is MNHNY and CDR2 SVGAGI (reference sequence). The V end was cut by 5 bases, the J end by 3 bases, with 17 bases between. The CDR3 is CASSGRLQGNYEQYF. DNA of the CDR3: TGTGCCAGCAGTGGGCGCTTACAGGGAAACTACGAGCAGTACTTC.

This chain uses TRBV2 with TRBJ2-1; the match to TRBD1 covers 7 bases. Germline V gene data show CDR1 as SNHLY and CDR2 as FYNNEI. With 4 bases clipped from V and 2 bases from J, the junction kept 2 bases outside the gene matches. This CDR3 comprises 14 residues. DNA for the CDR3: TGTGCCAGCAGTGGGACAGGAGCCTACAATGAGCAGTTCTTC. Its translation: CASSGTGAYNEQFF. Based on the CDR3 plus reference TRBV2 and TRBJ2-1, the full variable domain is EPEVTQTPSHQVTQMGQEVILRCVPISNHLYFYWYRQILGQKVEFLVSFYNNEISEKSEIFDDQFSVERPDGSNFTLKIRSTKLEDSAMYFCASSGTGAYNEQFFGPGTRLTVL.

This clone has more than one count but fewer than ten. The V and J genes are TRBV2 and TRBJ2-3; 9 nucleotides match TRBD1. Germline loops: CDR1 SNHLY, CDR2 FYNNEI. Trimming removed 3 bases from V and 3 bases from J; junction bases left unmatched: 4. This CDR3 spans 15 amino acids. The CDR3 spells CASSDRTGETDTQYF. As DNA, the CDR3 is TGTGCCAGCAGTGACCGGACAGGGGAGACAGATACGCAGTATTTT.

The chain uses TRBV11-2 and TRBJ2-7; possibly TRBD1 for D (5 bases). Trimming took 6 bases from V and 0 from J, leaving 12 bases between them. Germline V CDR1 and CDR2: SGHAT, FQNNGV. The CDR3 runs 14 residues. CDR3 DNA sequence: TGTGCCAGCAGAACAGACAGAGCCTCCTACGAGCAGTACTTC. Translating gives CASRTDRASYEQYF. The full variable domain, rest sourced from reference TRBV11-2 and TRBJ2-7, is EAGVAQSPRYKIIEKRQSVAFWCNPISGHATLYWYQQILGQGPKLLIQFQNNGVVDDSQLPKDRFSAERLKGVDSTLKIQPAKLEDSAVYLCASRTDRASYEQYFGPGTRLTVT.

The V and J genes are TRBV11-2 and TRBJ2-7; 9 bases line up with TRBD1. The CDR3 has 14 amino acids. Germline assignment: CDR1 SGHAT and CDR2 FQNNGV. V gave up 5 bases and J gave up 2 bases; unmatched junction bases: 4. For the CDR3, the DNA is TGTGCCAGCAGCATTCGGACAGGGGCCTACGAGCAGTACTTC. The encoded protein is CASSIRTGAYEQYF.

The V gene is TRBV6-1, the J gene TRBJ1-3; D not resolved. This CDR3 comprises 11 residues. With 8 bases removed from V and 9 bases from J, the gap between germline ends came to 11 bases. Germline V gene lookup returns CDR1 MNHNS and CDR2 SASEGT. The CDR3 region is CASLFGPTIYF. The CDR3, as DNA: TGTGCCAGCCTATTTGGTCCCACCATATATTTT.

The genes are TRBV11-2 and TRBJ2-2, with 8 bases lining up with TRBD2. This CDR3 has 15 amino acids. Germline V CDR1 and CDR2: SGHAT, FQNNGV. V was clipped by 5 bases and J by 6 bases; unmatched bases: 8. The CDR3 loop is CASSPLRGASGELFF. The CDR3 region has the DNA TGTGCCAGCAGCCCCTTGCGGGGGGCTTCCGGGGAGCTGTTTTTT.

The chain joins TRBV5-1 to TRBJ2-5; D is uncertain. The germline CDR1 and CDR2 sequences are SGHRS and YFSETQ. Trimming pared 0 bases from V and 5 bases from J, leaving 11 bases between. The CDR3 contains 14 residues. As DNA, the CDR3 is TGCGCCAGCAGCTTGGGCCTCCCCGGGGAGACCCAGTACTTC. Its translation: CASSLGLPGETQYF. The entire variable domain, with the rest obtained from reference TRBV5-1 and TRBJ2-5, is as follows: KAGVTQTPRYLIKTRGQQVTLSCSPISGHRSVSWYQQTPGQGLQFLFEYFSETQRNKGNFPGRFSGRQFSNSRSEMNVSTLELGDSALYLCASSLGLPGETQYFGPGTRLLVL.

The CDR3: CASSPYSYQPQHF. CDR3 sequence (DNA): TGTGCCAGCAGCCCCTATTCCTATCAGCCCCAGCATTTT. The rearrangement uses TRBV7-2 and TRBJ1-5; D gene uncertain. Trimming removed 5 bases at V and 5 bases at J, with 10 bases between. The CDR3 sequence is 13 residues long. Per the germline V gene, CDR1 is SGHTA and CDR2 is FQGNSA.

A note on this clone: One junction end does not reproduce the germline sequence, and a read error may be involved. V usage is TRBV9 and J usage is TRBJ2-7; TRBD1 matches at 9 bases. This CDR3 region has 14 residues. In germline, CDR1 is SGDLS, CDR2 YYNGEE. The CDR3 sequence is CASSVSPGTGRRNF. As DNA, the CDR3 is TGTGCCAGCAGCGTATCCCCCGGGACAGGGAGGCGAAACTTC.

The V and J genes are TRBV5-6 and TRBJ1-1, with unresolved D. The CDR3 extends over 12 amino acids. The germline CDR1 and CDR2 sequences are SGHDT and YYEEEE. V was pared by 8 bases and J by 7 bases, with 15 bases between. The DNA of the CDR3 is TGTGCCAGTCGGCGGTATCTGGGTGAAGCTTTCTTT. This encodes CASRRYLGEAFF.

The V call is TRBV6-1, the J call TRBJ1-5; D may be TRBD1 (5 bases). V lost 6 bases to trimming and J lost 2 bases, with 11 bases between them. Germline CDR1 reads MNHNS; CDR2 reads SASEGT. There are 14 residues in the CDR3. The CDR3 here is CASSQGSGNQPQHF. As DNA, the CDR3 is TGTGCCAGCAGCCAGGGTAGTGGCAATCAGCCCCAGCATTTT.

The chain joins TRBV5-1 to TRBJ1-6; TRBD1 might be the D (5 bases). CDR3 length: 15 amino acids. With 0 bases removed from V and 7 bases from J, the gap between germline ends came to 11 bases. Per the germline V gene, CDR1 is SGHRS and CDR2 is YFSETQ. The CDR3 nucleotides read TGCGCCAGCAGCTTGGATGGGGGGTTAAATTCACCCCTCCACTTT. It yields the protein CASSLDGGLNSPLHF.

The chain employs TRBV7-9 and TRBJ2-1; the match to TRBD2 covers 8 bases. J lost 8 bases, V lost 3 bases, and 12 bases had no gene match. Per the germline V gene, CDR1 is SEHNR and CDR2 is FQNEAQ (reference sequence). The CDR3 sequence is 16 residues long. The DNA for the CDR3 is TGTGCCAGCAGCTTCCTCAACGGGGGGGACTCTCATGAGCAGTTCTTC. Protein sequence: CASSFLNGGDSHEQFF.

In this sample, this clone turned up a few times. CDR3 region: CASSPGATNEKLFF. DNA for the CDR3: TGTGCCAGCAGCCCAGGGGCAACTAATGAAAAACTGTTTTTT. This chain connects TRBV7-9 to TRBJ1-4, with a possible D match to TRBD1 (6 bases). From germline, CDR1 is SEHNR and CDR2 FQNEAQ (reference sequence). V lost 5 bases and J lost 0, with 7 bases in between. CDR3 length: 14 amino acids.

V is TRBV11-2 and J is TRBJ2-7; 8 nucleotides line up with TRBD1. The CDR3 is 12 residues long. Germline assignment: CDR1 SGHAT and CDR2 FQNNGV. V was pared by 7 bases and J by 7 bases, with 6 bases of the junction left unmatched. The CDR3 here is CASTSNRGEQYF. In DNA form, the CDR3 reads TGTGCCAGCACCTCCAACAGGGGGGAGCAGTACTTC.

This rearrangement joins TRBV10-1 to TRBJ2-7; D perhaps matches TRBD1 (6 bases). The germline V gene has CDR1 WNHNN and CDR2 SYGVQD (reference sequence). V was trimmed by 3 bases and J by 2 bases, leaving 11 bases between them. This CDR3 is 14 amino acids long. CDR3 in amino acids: CASSDAGTTYEQYF. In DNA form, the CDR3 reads TGCGCCAGCAGTGACGCCGGGACAACCTACGAGCAGTACTTC.

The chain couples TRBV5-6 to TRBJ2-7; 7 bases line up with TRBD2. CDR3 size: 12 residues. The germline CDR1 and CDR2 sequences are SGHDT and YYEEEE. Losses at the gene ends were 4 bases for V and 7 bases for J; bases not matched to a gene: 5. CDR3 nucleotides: TGTGCCAGCAGCCGGCGGGGGTGGGAGCAGTACTTC. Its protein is CASSRRGWEQYF.

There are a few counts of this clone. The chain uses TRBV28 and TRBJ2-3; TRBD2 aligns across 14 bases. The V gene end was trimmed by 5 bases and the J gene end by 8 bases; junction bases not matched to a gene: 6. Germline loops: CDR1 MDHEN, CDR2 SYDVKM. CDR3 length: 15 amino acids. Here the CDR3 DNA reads TGTGCCAGCAGTCTGGGACTAGCGGGAGTTAGTACGCAGTATTTT. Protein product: CASSLGLAGVSTQYF. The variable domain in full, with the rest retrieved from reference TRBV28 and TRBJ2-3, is DVKVTQSSRYLVKRTGEKVFLECVQDMDHENMFWYRQDPGLGLRLIYFSYDVKMKEKGDIPEGYSVSREKKERFSLILESASTNQTSMYLCASSLGLAGVSTQYFGPGTRLTVL.

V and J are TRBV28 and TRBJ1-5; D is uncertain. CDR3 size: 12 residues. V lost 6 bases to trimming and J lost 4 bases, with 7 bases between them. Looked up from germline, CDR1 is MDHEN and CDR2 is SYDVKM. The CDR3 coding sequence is TGTGCCAGCAGAGTCAGGAATCAGCCCCAGCATTTT. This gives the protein CASRVRNQPQHF.

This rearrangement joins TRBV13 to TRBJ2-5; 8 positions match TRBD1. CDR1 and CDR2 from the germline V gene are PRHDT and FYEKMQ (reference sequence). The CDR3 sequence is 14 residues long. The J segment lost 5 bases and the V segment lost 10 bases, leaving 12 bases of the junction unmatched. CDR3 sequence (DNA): TGTGCCACCTCCGGGGCAGGGGGCAGGGAGACCCAGTACTTC. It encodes CATSGAGGRETQYF.

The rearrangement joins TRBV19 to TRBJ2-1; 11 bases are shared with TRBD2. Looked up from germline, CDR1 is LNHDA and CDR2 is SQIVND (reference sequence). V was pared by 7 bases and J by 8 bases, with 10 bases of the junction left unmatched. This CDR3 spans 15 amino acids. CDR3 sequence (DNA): TGTGCCAGTAATCTAGCGGGGGGAATCTATCATGAGCAGTTCTTC. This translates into CASNLAGGIYHEQFF. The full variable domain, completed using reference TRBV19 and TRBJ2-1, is DGGITQSPKYLFRKEGQNVTLSCEQNLNHDAMYWYRQDPGQGLRLIYYSQIVNDFQKGDIAEGYSVSREKKESFPLTVTSAQKNPTAFYLCASNLAGGIYHEQFFGPGTRLTVL.